This TCR beta chain appears in the sequencing data of a study of blood T cell repertoires in COVID-19 (dated by TCRdb to between 2020 and 2021). About the investigation overall: Samples covering the acute and convalescent phases of COVID-19 were provided by collaborators in the United States, Italy and Spain. The material from the prospective study consisted of cDNA or gDNA derived from T cells, B-cell-depleted T cells, or PBMCs. The dataset comprised deeply sampled blood TCRbeta repertoires from subjects exposed to, actively infected with, or recovered from COVID-19. A freely available public database, intended as a resource for researchers studying the immune response to SARS-CoV-2, is where the repertoires were released. Samples were obtained from the ongoing ImmuneRACE study (first 160 participants) and from over a thousand subjects provided by 6 global collaborators. The sample metadata nearly always contained a de-identified subject ID, COVID-19 status, age in years and sex. Where available, HLA class I and class II types were obtained from metadata supplied by the sample provider rather than from assay-based typing. What the research found in general, with its limitations: The amount of clinical and demographic metadata varied by source and participant and was provided uncurated.

TCRbeta CDR3 regions were amplified from genomic DNA by means of the immunoSEQ Assay, a bias-controlled multiplex PCR. The source study handled its data this way. Nucleated cell counts per sample were estimated from amplification of reference gene primers within the assay. To quantify the absolute abundance of each unique TCRbeta CDR3 rearrangement, sequence reads were collapsed and filtered. For each sample, productive Simpson clonality was calculated as the square root of Simpson's diversity index across productive rearrangements. TCRdb took over this immuneACCESS table, retaining in-frame rearrangements with V and J assigned. Such tables are incomplete; in checked studies, under half of the missing clones stem from an unresolved V gene, and the remainder is unexplained. V and J calls and clone size are those listed in that table; D and trimming were worked out from the DNA. This sample holds tens of thousands of clones; around 86% were observed only once. The top ten clonotypes cover approximately 11% of the sample.

Each collaborating institution followed its own protocols to collect whole blood in K2EDTA tubes. For TCRbeta analysis, collaborators shipped samples as frozen whole blood, isolated PBMCs, or DNA extracted from either of those sample types. This clone has only a few counts. This receptor's antigen is unknown. No base quality information exists; no much larger clone differs at one position. Taken from the germline V gene, the CDR1 and CDR2 loops are SGHRS and YFSETQ. V loses 0 bases, J loses 5 bases, and the germline ends lie 14 bases apart. The CDR3 goes from the cysteine to the phenylalanine over 15 residues. Kept here is only the CDR3 DNA, which spans 45 bases and is read in frame from base 1.

The sequenced sample consisted of peripheral blood. This receptor was obtained from a man aged 70 or older with active or convalescent COVID-19. Recombination joined TRBV5-1 with TRBJ2-5; the D gene is perhaps TRBD1, on 5 matching bases. The nucleotides are TGCGCCAGCAGCTTGGCCGGTACAGGTTGGGAGACCCAGTACTTC. This translates into CASSLAGTGWETQYF.